These T cell receptor beta chains were read from a single sample in a study of blood T cell repertoires in COVID-19. Sequencing used immunoSEQ multiplex PCR; TCRdb keeps in-frame clones, though not all of them. The top ten hold around 1.5% of the sample, which has 200,000 to 300,000 clones, more than 75% seen once. What was sequenced was peripheral blood. The receptor source for this set is a woman in her 40s who had recovered from COVID-19. Both conserved end residues are part of each CDR3. Each record gives: J gene, clone size, V gene, D gene, CDR3 DNA, CDR3 protein. A D gene is named only where the DNA matches it firmly. Where a row states a size, it is once, few, many or the class of an expanded clone; other rows omit it.

TRBJ1-2,-,TRBV7-9,TRBD1,TGTGCCAGCAGCTCTACCACCGGGACAGTTATCGCCTATGGCTACACCTTC,CASSSTTGTVIAYGYTF
TRBJ1-1,-,TRBV5-1,TRBD1,TGCGCCAGCAGCTCTGGACAGGGTCCTGAAGCTTTCTTT,CASSSGQGPEAFF
TRBJ1-1,-,TRBV6-6,-,TGTGCCAGCAGTCCCCGGACCTTACAGGGTGAAGCTTTCTTT,CASSPRTLQGEAFF
TRBJ2-3,-,TRBV3-1/TRBV3-2,-,TGTGCCAGCAGCGCCCGCGGAGGTGGCACAGATACGCAGTATTTT,CASSARGGGTDTQYF
TRBJ1-2,-,TRBV14,-,TGTGCCAGCAGCCAAAATCGGGACTATGGCTACACCTTC,CASSQNRDYGYTF
TRBJ2-7,-,TRBV3-1/TRBV3-2,-,TGTGCCAGCAGCCCTGGGGTAGGCAGGGCGGTCGAGCAGTACTTC,CASSPGVGRAVEQYF
TRBJ2-1,once,TRBV6-2/TRBV6-3,-,TGTGCCAGCAGTTACGGCGGGACAGTGTACAATGAGCAGTTCTTC,CASSYGGTVYNEQFF
TRBJ1-1,-,TRBV6-5,-,TGTGCCAGCAGTTCCGGGTGGGGCGACACTGAAGCTTTCTTT,CASSSGWGDTEAFF
TRBJ1-6,-,TRBV19,-,TGTGCCAGTCGCGCGGGGTGGGAATCACCCCTCCACTTT,CASRAGWESPLHF
TRBJ1-4,-,TRBV9,-,TGTGCCAGCAGCGTAGGTTTAACAGGGCTAAATGAAAAACTGTTTTTT,CASSVGLTGLNEKLFF
TRBJ2-2,-,TRBV5-5,-,TGTGCCAGCAGCCGCGCAGGGACCGGGGAGCTGTTTTTT,CASSRAGTGELFF
TRBJ2-1,-,TRBV7-2,-,TGTGCCAGCAGCTCCCGCGGGGGCCGGAACAATGAGCAGTTCTTC,CASSSRGGRNNEQFF
TRBJ2-7,-,TRBV27,TRBD1,TGTGCCAGCAGTTCTGCCTACAGGGGAAACTACGAGCAGTACTTC,CASSSAYRGNYEQYF
TRBJ2-5,once,TRBV7-2,TRBD2,TGTGCCAGCAGCTTGGCCGGGACTAGCGGCCAAGAGACCCAGTACTTC,CASSLAGTSGQETQYF
TRBJ1-5,once,TRBV29-1,TRBD1,TGCAGCGTGACCCCCGGGACAGGCAATCAGCCCCAGCATTTT,CSVTPGTGNQPQHF
TRBJ2-1,once,TRBV27,-,TGTGCCAGCAGTTTTCTCCTCGGAGAGGATGAGCAGTTCTTC,CASSFLLGEDEQFF
TRBJ2-2,few,TRBV4-3,TRBD2,TGCGCCAGCAGCCAAGACAACCTAGCGGGGGGGATTTTTTGGGAGCTGTTTTTT,CASSQDNLAGGIFWELFF
TRBJ1-1,-,TRBV6-5,-,TGTGCCAGCACATATCGGGGGGTCAACACTGAAGCTTTCTTT,CASTYRGVNTEAFF
TRBJ2-7,-,TRBV7-2,TRBD2,TGTGCCAGCAGTTCTCGCGGGGGGGACGACTCCTACGAGCAGTACTTC,CASSSRGGDDSYEQYF
TRBJ1-2,few,TRBV30,-,TGTGCCTGGAGTGTGGGACATAACTATGGCTACACCTTC,CAWSVGHNYGYTF
TRBJ2-3,once,TRBV11-2,TRBD2,TGTGCCAGCAGCCCGAGGACTAGCGGGGGAGTCACAGATACGCAGTATTTT,CASSPRTSGGVTDTQYF
TRBJ2-3,-,TRBV5-4,-,TGTGCCAGCAGCCCATGGGGTCAGGGTGCCTCAGATACGCAGTATTTT,CASSPWGQGASDTQYF
TRBJ1-2,-,TRBV14,-,TGTGCCAGCAGCCAATGGGGGCAGTACTATGGCTACACCTTC,CASSQWGQYYGYTF